This T cell receptor beta chain originates from a study of OX40 agonist ivuxolimab in advanced cancers. The overall study: Treatment received earlier with anti-PD-1, anti-PD-L1 or anti-CTLA-4 agents was allowed, and around 40% had some. Partial responses were achieved by three patients, of whom one had hepatocellular carcinoma and two had cutaneous melanoma. The study, taken as a whole, reports: CD4+ and CD8+ blood T cells expanded clonally by week 6 at 0.1 to 3.0 mg/kg. Among the lowest levels of clonal expansion were found in partial responders at 0.1-3.0 mg/kg.

The CDR3 consists of 16 residues. Germline trimming cut 4 bases from V and 4 bases from J; bases unmatched to any gene: 9. CDR1 SGHNT and CDR2 YYREEE come from the germline V gene (reference sequence). Sequenced by immunoSEQ multiplex PCR; TCRdb stores in-frame clones only, minus some. This sample has around 70,000 clones; almost 90% occur once, and the top ten carry around 3%. In regard to this clone: What it recognizes is unknown.

This material consisted of CD4+ or CD8+ T cells sorted from blood, taken in a trial of the OX40 agonist ivuxolimab. This sequence joins TRBV5-4 and TRBJ1-4, with 8 nucleotides matching TRBD1. This clonotype was sampled from an adult with an advanced solid tumor such as melanoma, head and neck, liver or kidney cancer. CDR3 DNA: TGTGCCAGCAGCCCCGGGACAGGTGGGGGTAATGAAAAACTGTTTTTT. Its translation: CASSPGTGGGNEKLFF.